A selection of T cell receptor beta chains follows, all from one sample in a study of cytomegalovirus exposure and HLA in healthy donors. Data came from immunoSEQ multiplex PCR; TCRdb stores just in-frame clones and leaves some out. The sample lists roughly 140,000 clones, around three quarters occurring once. Specimen: PBMCs. The receptor source for this set is a man aged 35 to 55 in good health and CMV-seropositive. The CDR3 runs from the conserved cysteine through the conserved F or W. Expanded clones are given a class, and other clones once, few, many or no size at all.

TRBV6-6	TRBJ2-2	-	CASWDNFPAGELFF
TRBV6-1	TRBJ2-3	few	CASRETDGTDTQYF
TRBV6-5	TRBJ1-2	few	CASSPTGPSGYTF
TRBV5-8	TRBJ1-5	-	CASSLINSNQPQHF
TRBV2	TRBJ1-5	-	CASSESGQGNQPQHF
TRBV4-1	TRBJ2-5	-	CASSQEGREGRETQYF
TRBV7-3	TRBJ2-2	-	CASRQTSGELFF
TRBV29-1	TRBJ2-6	-	CSARPGTGSGANVLTF
TRBV5-6	TRBJ1-2	-	CASSSPTVYGYTF
TRBV7-2	TRBJ2-3	-	CASSLLTSGADTQYF
TRBV19	TRBJ1-5	-	CASSIGTGRHQPQHF
TRBV5-1	TRBJ1-5	-	CASSLGYSNQPQHF
TRBV5-4	TRBJ2-5	few	CASSTGLAGEQETQYF
TRBV5-5	TRBJ2-5	-	CASSLAGTYQETQYF
TRBV27	TRBJ2-6	-	CASTRMGGQVFPFSSGANVLTF
TRBV5-4	TRBJ2-7	-	CASSFGFGYEQYF
TRBV18	TRBJ2-5	-	CASSPWQGEETQYF
TRBV15	TRBJ1-1	-	CATSRGAGWTEAFF
TRBV2	TRBJ1-4	-	CASSEIFVNEKLFF
TRBV7-9	TRBJ2-6	-	CASSLRQAGANVLTF
TRBV9	TRBJ2-5	-	CASSVGLAGEETQYF
TRBV28	TRBJ1-1	-	CASRVGDTEAFF
TRBV4-2	TRBJ2-1	-	CASSQDWTGVLNEQFF
TRBV6-1	TRBJ1-2	-	CATALGGAVDGYTF
TRBV11-3	TRBJ2-7	-	CASRPGTGWGYEQYF
TRBV7-2	TRBJ2-7	-	CASSLSGSSREQYF
TRBV5-1	TRBJ2-7	-	CASNRRGGSPYEQYF
TRBV6-1	TRBJ1-5	-	CASSERTVPLNQPQHF
TRBV7-9	TRBJ2-1	-	CASSLGLGRIKFF
TRBV18	TRBJ2-3	-	CASSTQGGSTDTQYF
TRBV2	TRBJ2-3	-	CASRAYTDTQYF